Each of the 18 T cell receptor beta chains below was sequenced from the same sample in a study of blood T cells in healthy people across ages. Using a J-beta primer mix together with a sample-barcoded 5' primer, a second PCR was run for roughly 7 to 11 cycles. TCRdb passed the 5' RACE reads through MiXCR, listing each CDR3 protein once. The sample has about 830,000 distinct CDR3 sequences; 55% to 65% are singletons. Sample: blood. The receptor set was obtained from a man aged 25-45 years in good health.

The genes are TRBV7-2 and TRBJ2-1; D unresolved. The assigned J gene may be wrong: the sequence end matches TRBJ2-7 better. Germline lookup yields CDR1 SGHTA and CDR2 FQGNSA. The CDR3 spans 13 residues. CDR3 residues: CASSPGAHNEQYF. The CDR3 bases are TGTGCCAGCAGCCCCGGTGCACACAATGAGCAGTACTTC.

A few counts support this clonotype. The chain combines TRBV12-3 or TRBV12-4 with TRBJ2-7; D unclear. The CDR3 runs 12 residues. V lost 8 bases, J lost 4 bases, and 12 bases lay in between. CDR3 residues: CASGRMPYEQYF. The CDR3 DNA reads TGTGCCAGCGGACGGATGCCTTACGAGCAGTACTTC.

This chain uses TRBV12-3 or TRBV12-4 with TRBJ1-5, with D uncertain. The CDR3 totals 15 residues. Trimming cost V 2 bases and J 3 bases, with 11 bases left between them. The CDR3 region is CASSLSGSLNQPQHF. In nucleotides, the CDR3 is TGTGCCAGCAGTTTAAGTGGCAGCCTCAATCAGCCCCAGCATTTT.

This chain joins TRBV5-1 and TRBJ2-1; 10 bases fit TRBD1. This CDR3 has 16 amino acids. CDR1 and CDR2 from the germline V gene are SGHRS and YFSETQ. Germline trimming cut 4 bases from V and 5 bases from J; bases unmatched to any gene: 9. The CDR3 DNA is TGCGCCAGCAGCGCGACCGGGACAGGGGTTCACAATGAGCAGTTCTTC. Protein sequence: CASSATGTGVHNEQFF.

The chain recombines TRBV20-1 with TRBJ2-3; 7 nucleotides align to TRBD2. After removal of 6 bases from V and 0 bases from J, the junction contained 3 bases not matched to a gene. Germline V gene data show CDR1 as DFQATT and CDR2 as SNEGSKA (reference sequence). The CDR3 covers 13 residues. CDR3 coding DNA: TGCAGTGCACATAGCGGGAGCACAGATACGCAGTATTTT. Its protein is CSAHSGSTDTQYF.

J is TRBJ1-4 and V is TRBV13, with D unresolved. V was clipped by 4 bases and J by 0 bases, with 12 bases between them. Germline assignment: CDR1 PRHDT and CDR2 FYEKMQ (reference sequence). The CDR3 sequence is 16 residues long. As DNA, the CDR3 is TGTGCCAGCAGCTCAAAAACCGGTGCAACTAATGAAAAACTGTTTTTT. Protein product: CASSSKTGATNEKLFF.

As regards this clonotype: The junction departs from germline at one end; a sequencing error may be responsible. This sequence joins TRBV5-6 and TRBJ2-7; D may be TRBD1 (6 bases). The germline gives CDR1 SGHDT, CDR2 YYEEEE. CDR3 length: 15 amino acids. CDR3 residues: CASSPVPGQTYERYF. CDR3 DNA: TGTGCCAGCAGCCCGGTACCGGGACAAACCTACGAGCGGTACTTC.

In DNA, the CDR3 is TGTGCCAGCAGGACAGGGGAAGCGGACTATGGCTACACCTTC. This encodes CASRTGEADYGYTF. The chain recombines TRBV6-1 with TRBJ1-2; 8 bases map to TRBD1. With V trimmed by 6 bases and J by 3 bases, 6 bases remained unmatched. The CDR3 has 14 residues. CDR1 MNHNS and CDR2 SASEGT come from the germline V gene.

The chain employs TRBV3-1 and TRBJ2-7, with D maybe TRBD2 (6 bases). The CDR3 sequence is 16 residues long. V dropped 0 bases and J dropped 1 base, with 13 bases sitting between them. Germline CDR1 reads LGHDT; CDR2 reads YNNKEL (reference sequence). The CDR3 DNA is TGTGCCAGCAGCCAAGATGTCGGGGGATCGTCCTACGAGCAGTACTTC. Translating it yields CASSQDVGGSSYEQYF.

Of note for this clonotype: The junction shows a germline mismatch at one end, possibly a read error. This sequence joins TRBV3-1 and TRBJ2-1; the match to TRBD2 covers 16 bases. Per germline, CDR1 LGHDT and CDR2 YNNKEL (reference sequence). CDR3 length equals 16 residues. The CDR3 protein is CAISEGGLAGGSEQFF. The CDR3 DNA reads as TGTGCCATCAGCGAAGGGGGACTAGCGGGGGGGTCAGAGCAGTTCTTC.

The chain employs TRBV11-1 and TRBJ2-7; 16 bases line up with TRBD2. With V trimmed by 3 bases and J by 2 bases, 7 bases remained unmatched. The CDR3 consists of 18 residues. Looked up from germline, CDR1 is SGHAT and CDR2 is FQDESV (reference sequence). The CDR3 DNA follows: TGTGCCAGCAGCTTGCCGGGACTAGCGGGGGGGAAAACCTACGAGCAGTACTTC. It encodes CASSLPGLAGGKTYEQYF.

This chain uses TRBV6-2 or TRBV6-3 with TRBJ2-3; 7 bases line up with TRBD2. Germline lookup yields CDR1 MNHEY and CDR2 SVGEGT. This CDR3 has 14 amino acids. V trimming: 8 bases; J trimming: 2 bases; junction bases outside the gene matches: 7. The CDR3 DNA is TGTGCCAGCCGCCCTAGCGGATACACAGATACGCAGTATTTT. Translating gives CASRPSGYTDTQYF.

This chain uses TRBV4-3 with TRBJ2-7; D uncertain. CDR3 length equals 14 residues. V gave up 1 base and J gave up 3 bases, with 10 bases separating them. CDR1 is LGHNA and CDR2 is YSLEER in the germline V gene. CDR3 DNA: TGCGCCAGCAGCCAAGGCCTGACACTCTACGAGCAGTACTTC. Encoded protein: CASSQGLTLYEQYF.

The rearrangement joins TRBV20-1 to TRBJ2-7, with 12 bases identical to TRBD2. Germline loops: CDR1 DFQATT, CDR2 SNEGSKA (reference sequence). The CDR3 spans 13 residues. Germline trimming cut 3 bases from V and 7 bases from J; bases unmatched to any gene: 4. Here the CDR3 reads CSARLLAGGEQYF. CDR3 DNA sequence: TGCAGTGCTAGGCTACTAGCGGGGGGTGAGCAGTACTTC.

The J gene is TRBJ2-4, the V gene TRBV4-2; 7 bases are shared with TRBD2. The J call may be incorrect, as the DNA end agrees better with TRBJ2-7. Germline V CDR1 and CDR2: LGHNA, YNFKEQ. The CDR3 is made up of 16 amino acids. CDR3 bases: TGTGCCAGCAGCCAAGAGGGGAGCGGGGCCCGCTACGAGCAGTACTTC. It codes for CASSQEGSGARYEQYF.

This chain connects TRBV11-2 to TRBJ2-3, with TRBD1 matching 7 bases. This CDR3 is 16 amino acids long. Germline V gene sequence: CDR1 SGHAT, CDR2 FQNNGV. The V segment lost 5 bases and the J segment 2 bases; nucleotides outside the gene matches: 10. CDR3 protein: CASSLEQGPITDTQYF. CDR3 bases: TGTGCCAGCAGCCTCGAACAGGGGCCAATCACAGATACGCAGTATTTT.

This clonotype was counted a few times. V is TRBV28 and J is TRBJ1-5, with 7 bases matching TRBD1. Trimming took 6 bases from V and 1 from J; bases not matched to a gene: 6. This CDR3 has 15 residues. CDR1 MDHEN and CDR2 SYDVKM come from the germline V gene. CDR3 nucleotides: TGTGCCAGCAGCCTGGACAGGCGGAGCAATCAGCCCCAGCATTTT. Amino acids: CASSLDRRSNQPQHF.

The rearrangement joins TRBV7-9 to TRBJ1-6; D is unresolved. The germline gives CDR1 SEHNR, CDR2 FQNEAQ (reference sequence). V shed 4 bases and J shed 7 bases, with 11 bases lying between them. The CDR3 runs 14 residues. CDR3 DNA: TGTGCCAGCAGCTCCCGCCTACAGAATTCACCCCTCCACTTT. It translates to CASSSRLQNSPLHF.